This TCR beta chain was retrieved from a study of glioma-infiltrating T cells. The iRepertoire nested amplicon-rescue multiplex PCR amplified TCR alpha and beta CDR3s from RNA. For one-step reverse transcription and amplification, about 85-400 ng of tissue mRNA or PBMC total RNA was used. TCRdb re-called the multiplex PCR reads through MiXCR, storing one row per CDR3 protein. Of 110,000 or so distinct CDR3 sequences in the sample, 25% were seen once. This clonotype showed up many times. As yet, its antigen is unknown. Study-wide findings and caveats: Gliomas, especially low-grade, showed above-expected tissue-blood divergence; non-neoplastic patients showed below. Tissue and blood shared very few CDR3 sequences.

The specimen sequenced was glioma tissue, nonneoplastic brain tissue, or PBMCs (not recorded which). The source is a human donor with low-grade glioma or glioblastoma, undergoing nonglioma brain surgery, or in good health (not recorded which).

CDR3 in amino acids: CASSSDTVADTQYF. The CDR3 coding sequence is TGTGCCAGCAGCTCCGACACAGTCGCAGATACGCAGTATTTT. This chain links TRBV7-2 with TRBJ2-3; D is undetermined. Germline loops: CDR1 SGHTA, CDR2 FQGNSA. V lost 4 bases and J lost 4, with 12 bases in between. This CDR3 is built from 14 residues. Using reference TRBV7-2 and TRBJ2-3 for the parts outside the CDR3, the full variable domain is GAGVSQSPSNKVTEKGKDVELRCDPISGHTALYWYRQSLGQGLEFLIYFQGNSAPDKSGLPSDRFSAERTGGSVSTLTIQRTQQEDSAVYLCASSSDTVADTQYFGPGTRLTVL.